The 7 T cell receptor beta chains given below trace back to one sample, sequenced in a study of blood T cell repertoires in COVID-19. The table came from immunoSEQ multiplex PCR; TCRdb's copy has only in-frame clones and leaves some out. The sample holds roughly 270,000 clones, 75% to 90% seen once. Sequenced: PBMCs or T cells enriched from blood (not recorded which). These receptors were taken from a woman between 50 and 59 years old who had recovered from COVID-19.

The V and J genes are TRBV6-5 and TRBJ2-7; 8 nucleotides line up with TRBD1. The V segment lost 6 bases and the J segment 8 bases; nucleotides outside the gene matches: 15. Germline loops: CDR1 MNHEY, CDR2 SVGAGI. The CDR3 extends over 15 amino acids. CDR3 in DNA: TGTGCCAGCAGCCCCGAGGGACAGGTCCTCGGTCAGCAGTACTTC. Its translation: CASSPEGQVLGQQYF.

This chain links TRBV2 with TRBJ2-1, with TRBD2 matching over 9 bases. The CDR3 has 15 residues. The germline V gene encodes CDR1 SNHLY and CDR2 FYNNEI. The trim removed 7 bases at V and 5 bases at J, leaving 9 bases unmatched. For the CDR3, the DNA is TGTGCCAGCACTGGAACTAGCGGGCGAAACAATGAGCAGTTCTTC. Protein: CASTGTSGRNNEQFF. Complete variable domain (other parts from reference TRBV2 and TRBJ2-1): EPEVTQTPSHQVTQMGQEVILRCVPISNHLYFYWYRQILGQKVEFLVSFYNNEISEKSEIFDDQFSVERPDGSNFTLKIRSTKLEDSAMYFCASTGTSGRNNEQFFGPGTRLTVL.

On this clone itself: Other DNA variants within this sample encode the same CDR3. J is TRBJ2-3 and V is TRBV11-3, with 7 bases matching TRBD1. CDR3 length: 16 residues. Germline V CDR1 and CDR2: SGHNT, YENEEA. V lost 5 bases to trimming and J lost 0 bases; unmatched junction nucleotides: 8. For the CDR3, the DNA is TGTGCCAGCAGCAAGCGGCAGGGGGAAAGCACAGATACGCAGTATTTT. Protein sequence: CASSKRQGESTDTQYF.

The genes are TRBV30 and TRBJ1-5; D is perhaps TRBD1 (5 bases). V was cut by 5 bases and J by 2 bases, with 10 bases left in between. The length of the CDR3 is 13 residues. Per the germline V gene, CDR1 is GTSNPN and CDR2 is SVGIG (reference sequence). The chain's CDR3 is CAWALRGNQPQHF. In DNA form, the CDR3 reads TGTGCCTGGGCACTCAGGGGCAATCAGCCCCAGCATTTT.

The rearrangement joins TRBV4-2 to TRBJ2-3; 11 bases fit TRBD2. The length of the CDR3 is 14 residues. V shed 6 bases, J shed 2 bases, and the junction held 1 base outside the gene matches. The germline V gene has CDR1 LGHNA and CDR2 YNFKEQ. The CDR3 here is CASRTSGTTDTQYF. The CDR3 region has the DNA TGTGCCAGCAGGACTAGCGGGACCACAGATACGCAGTATTTT.

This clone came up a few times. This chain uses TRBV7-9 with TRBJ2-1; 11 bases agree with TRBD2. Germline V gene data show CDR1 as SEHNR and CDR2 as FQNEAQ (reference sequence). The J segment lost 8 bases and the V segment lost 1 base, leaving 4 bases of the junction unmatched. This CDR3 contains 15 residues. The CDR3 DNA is TGTGCCAGCAGCTTAGAACTAGCGGGAGTATATGAGCAGTTCTTC. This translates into CASSLELAGVYEQFF.

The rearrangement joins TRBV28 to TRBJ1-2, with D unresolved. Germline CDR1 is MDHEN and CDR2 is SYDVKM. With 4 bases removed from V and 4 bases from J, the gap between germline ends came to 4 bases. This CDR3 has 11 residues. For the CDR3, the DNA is TGTGCCAGCAGTTCCCTCTATGGCTACACCTTC. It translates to CASSSLYGYTF.